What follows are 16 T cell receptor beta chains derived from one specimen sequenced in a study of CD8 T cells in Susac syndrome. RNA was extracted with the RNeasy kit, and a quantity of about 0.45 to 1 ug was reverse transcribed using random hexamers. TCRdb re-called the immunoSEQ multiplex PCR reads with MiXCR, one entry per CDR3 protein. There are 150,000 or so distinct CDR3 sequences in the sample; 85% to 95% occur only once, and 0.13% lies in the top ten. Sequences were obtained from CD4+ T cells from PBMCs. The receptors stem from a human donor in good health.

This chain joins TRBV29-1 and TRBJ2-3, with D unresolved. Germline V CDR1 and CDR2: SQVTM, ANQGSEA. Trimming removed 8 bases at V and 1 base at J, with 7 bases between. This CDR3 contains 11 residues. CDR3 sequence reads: CSLPGTDTQYF. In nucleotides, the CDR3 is TGCAGCCTTCCTGGCACAGATACGCAGTATTTT.

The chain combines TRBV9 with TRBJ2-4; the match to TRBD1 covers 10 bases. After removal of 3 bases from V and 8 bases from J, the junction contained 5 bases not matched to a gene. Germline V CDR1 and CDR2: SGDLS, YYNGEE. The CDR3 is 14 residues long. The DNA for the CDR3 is TGTGCCAGCAGCGCCGGGACAGGGGAGGACATTCAGTACTTC. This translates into CASSAGTGEDIQYF.

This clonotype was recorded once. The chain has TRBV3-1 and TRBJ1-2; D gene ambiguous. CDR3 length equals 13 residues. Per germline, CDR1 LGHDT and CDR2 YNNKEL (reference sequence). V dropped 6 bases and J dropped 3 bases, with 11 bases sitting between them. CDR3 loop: CASSKTADYGYTF. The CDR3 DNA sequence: TGTGCCAGCAGTAAGACCGCTGACTATGGCTACACCTTC.

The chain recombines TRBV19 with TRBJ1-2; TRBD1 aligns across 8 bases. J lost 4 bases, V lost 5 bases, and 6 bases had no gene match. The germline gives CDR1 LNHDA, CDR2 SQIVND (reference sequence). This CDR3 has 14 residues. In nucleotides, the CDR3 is TGTGCCAGTAGTCCGGGACAGGAGACCTATGGCTACACCTTC. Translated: CASSPGQETYGYTF.

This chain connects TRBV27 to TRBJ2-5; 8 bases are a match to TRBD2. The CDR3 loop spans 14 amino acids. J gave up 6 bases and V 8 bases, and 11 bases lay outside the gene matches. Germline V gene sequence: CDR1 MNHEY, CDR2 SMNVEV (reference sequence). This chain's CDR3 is CASRRGGIGKTQYF. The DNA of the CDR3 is TGTGCCAGCCGCCGCGGGGGGATTGGGAAGACCCAGTACTTC.

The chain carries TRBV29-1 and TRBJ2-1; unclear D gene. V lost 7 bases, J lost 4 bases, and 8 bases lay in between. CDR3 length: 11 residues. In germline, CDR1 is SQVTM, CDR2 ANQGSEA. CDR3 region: CSAFTYNEQFF. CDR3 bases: TGCAGCGCGTTTACTTACAATGAGCAGTTCTTC.

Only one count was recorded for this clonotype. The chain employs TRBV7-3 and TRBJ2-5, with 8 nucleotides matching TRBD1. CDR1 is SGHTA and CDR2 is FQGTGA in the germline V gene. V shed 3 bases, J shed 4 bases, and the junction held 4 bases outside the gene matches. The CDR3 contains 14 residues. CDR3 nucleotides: TGTGCCAGCAGCTTTTCCGGGACAGGAGAGACCCAGTACTTC. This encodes CASSFSGTGETQYF.

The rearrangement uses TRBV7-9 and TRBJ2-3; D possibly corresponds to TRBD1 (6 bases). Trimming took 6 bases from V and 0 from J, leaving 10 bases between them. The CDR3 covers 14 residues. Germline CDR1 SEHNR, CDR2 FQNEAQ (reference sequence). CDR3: CASSRTESTDTQYF. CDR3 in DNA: TGTGCCAGCAGTCGGACAGAGAGCACAGATACGCAGTATTTT.

CDR3 sequence: CASSAWEGPTGYFTEAFF. The CDR3 DNA follows: TGTGCCAGCAGTGCATGGGAGGGCCCGACCGGGTACTTCACTGAAGCTTTCTTT. The chain couples TRBV25-1 to TRBJ1-1; no clear D. Deletions cut 4 bases from V and 4 bases from J, with 25 bases between. CDR3 length: 18 residues. The germline V gene has CDR1 MGHDK and CDR2 SYGVNS.

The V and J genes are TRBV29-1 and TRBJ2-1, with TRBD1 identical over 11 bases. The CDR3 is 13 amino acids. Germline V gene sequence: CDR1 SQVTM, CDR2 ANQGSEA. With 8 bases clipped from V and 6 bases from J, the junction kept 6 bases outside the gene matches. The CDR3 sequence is CSQAGTGGNEQFF. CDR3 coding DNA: TGCAGCCAGGCCGGGACAGGGGGCAATGAGCAGTTCTTC.

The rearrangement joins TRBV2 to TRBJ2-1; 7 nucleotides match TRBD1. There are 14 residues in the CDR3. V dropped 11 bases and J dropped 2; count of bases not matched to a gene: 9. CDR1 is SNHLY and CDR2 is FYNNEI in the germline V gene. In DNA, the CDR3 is TGTGCCGGGGCCAGACAGGGAACCTACAATGAGCAGTTCTTC. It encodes CAGARQGTYNEQFF.

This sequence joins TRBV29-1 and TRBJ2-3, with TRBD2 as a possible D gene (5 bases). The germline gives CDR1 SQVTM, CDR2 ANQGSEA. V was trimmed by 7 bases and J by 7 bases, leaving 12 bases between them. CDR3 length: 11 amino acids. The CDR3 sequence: CSALGGNTQYF. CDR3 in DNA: TGCAGCGCACTTGGAGGAAATACGCAGTATTTT.

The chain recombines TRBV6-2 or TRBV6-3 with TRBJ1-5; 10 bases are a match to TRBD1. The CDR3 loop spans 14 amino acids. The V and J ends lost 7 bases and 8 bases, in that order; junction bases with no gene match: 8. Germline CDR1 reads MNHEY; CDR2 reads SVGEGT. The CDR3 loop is CASTSGTGEEPQHF. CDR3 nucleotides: TGTGCCAGCACCTCGGGGACAGGGGAGGAGCCCCAGCATTTT.

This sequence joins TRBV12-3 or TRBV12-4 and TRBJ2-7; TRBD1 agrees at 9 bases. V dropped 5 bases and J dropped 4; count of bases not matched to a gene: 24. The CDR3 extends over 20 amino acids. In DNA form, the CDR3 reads TGTGCCAGCAGTCCACCCCCCACGGGACAGGGACCCCTGGGAAGGTACGAGCAGTACTTC. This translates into CASSPPPTGQGPLGRYEQYF.

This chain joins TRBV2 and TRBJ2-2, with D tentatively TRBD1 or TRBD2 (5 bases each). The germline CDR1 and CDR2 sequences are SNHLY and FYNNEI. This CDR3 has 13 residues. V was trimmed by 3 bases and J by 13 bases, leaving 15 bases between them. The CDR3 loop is CASSDKAGRRLFF. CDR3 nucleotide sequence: TGTGCCAGCAGTGATAAGGCAGGGAGAAGGCTGTTTTTT.

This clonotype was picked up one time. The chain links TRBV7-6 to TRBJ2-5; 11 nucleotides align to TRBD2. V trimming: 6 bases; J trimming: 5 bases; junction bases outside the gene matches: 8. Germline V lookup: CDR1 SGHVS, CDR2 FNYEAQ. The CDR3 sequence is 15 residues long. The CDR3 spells CASRPLAGGWETQYF. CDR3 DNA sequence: TGTGCCAGCAGGCCTCTAGCGGGGGGCTGGGAGACCCAGTACTTC. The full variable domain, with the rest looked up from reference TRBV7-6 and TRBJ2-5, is GAGVSQSPRYKVTKRGQDVALRCDPISGHVSLYWYRQALGQGPEFLTYFNYEAQQDKSGLPNDRFSAERPEGSISTLTIQRTEQRDSAMYRCASRPLAGGWETQYFGPGTRLLVL.